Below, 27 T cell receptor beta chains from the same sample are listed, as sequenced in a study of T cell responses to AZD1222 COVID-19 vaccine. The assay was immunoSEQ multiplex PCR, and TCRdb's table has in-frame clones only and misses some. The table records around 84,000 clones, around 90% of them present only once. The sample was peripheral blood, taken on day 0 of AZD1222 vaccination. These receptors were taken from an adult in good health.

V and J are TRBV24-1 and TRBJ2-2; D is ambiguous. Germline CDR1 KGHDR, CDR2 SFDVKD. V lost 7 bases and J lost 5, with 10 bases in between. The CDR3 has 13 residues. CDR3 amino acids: CATRAGLTGELFF. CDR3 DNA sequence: TGTGCCACCAGGGCAGGATTAACCGGGGAGCTGTTTTTT.

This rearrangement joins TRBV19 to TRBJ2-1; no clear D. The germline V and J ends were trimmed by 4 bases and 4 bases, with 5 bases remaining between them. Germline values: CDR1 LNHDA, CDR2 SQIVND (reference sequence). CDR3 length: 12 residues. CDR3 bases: TGTGCCAGTAGTAACCAGTACAATGAGCAGTTCTTC. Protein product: CASSNQYNEQFF.

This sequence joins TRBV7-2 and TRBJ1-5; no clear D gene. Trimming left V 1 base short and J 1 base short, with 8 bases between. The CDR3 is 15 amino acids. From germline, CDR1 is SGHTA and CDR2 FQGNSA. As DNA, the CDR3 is TGTGCCAGCAGCTTAGACGGGAAGAGCAATCAGCCCCAGCATTTT. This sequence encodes CASSLDGKSNQPQHF.

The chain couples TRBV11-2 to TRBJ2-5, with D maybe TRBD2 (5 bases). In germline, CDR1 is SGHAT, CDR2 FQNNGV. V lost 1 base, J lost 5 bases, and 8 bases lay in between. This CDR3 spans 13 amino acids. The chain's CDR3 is CASSLARTETQYF. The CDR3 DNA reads TGTGCCAGCAGCTTAGCCCGGACTGAGACCCAGTACTTC.

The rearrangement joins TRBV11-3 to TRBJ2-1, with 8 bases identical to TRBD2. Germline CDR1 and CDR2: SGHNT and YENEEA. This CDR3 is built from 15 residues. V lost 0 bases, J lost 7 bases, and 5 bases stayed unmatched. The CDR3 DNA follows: TGTGCCAGCAGCTTAGAGGCGGGAGGAGGGAATGAGCAGTTCTTC. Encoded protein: CASSLEAGGGNEQFF.

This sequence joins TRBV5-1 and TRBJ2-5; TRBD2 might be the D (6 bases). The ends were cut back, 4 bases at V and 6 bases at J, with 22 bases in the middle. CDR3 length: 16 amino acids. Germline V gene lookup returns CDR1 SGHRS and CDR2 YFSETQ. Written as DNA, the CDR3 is TGCGCCAGCAGCCGAAGAGAAGGGTTGGAGGGGAAGACCCAGTACTTC. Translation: CASSRREGLEGKTQYF.

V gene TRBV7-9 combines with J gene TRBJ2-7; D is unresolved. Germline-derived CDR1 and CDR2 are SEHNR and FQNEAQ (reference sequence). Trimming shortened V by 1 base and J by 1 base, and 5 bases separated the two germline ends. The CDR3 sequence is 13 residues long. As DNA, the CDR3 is TGTGCCAGCAGCTTAGGGTTATCCTACGAGCAGTACTTC. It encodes CASSLGLSYEQYF.

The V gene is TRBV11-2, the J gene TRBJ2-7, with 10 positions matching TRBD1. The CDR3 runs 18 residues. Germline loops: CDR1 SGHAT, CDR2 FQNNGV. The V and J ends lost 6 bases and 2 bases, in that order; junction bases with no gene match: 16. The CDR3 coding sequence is TGTGCCAGCAGATCTATCAACGCGGGACAGGGGAAAACCTACGAGCAGTACTTC. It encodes CASRSINAGQGKTYEQYF.

CDR3 loop: CASSSTSVNEQFF. The CDR3, as DNA: TGTGCCAGCAGTTCCACTAGCGTCAATGAGCAGTTCTTC. This chain joins TRBV6-5 and TRBJ2-1, with 7 bases aligning to TRBD2. The germline V gene has CDR1 MNHEY and CDR2 SVGAGI. The CDR3 spans 13 residues. The ends lost 4 bases at V and 6 bases at J; junction bases unmatched: 3.

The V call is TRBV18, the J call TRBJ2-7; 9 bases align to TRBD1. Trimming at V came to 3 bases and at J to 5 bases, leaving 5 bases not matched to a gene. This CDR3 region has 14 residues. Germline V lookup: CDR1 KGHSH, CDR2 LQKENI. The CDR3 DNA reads TGTGCCAGCTCACCGGGACAGGGCTGGGACGAGCAGTACTTC. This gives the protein CASSPGQGWDEQYF. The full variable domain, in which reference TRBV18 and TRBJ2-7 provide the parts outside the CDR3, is NAGVMQNPRHLVRRRGQEARLRCSPMKGHSHVYWYRQLPEEGLKFMVYLQKENIIDESGMPKERFSAEFPKEGPSILRIQQVVRGDSAAYFCASSPGQGWDEQYFGPGTRLTVT.

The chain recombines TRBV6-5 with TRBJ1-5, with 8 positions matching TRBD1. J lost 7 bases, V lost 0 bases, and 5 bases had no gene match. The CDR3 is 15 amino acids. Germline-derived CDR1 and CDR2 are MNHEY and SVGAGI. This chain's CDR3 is CASSYSPGGAQPQHF. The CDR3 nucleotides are TGTGCCAGCAGTTACTCCCCAGGGGGCGCCCAGCCCCAGCATTTT.

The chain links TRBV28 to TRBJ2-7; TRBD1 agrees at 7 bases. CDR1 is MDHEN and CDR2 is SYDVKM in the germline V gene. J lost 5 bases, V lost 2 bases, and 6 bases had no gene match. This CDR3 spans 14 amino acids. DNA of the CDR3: TGTGCCAGCAGTTTACGACAGGGAGATAACGAGCAGTACTTC. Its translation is CASSLRQGDNEQYF.

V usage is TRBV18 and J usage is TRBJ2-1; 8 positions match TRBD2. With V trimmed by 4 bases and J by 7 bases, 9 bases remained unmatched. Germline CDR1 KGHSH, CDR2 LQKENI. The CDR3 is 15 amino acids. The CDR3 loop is CASSLSSGSGNEQFF. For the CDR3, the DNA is TGTGCCAGCTCACTCTCAAGCGGGAGTGGGAATGAGCAGTTCTTC.

Here the CDR3 reads CASSLVAQGRAGELFF. CDR3 DNA: TGTGCCAGCAGCTTAGTGGCGCAGGGAAGGGCCGGGGAGCTGTTTTTT. The chain recombines TRBV11-1 with TRBJ2-2; D is possibly TRBD1 (5 bases). The germline CDR1 and CDR2 sequences are SGHAT and FQDESV (reference sequence). The CDR3 length is 16 residues. Trimming took 1 base from V and 6 from J, leaving 15 bases between them.

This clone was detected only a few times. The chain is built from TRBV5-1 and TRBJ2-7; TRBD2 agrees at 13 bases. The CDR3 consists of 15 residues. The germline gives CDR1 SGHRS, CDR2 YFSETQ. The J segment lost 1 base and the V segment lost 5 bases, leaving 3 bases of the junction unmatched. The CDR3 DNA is TGCGCCAGCAGACAGGGACTAGCGGGGTCCTACGAGCAGTACTTC. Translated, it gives CASRQGLAGSYEQYF.

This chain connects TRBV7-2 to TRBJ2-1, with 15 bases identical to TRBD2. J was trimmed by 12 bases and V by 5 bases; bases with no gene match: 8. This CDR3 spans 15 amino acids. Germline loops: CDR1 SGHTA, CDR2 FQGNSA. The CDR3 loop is CASSRTSGRASGQFF. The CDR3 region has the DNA TGTGCCAGCAGCCGGACTAGCGGGAGGGCTTCAGGGCAGTTCTTC.

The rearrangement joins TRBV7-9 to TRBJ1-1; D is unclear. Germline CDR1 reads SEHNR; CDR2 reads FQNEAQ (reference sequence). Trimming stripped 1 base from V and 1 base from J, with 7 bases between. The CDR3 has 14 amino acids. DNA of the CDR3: TGTGCCAGCAGCTTAGAGCGTCGGAACACTGAAGCTTTCTTT. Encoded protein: CASSLERRNTEAFF.

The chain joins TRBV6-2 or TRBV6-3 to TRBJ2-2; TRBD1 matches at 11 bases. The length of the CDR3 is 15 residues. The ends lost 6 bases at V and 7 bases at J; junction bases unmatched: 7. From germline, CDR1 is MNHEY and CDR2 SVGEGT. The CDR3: CASSRTGGAVGELFF. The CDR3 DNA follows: TGTGCCAGCAGCCGGACAGGGGGCGCGGTCGGGGAGCTGTTTTTT.

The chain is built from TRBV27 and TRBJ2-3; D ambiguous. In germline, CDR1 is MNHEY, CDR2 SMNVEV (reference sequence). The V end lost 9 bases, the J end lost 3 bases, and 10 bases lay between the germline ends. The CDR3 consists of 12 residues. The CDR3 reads CASVARTDTQYF. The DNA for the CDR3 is TGTGCCAGTGTAGCCAGAACAGATACGCAGTATTTT.

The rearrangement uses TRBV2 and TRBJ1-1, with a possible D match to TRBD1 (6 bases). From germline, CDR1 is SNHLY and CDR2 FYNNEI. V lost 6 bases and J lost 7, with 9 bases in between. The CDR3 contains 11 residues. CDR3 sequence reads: CASRSQGEAFF. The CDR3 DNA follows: TGTGCCAGCAGGTCACAGGGTGAAGCTTTCTTT.

CDR3 region: CASRASTGYGYGYTF. The CDR3 DNA follows: TGTGCCAGCAGAGCTTCGACAGGGTACGGCTATGGCTACACCTTC. The rearrangement uses TRBV28 and TRBJ1-2; TRBD1 aligns across 7 bases. The CDR3 consists of 15 residues. Germline V lookup: CDR1 MDHEN, CDR2 SYDVKM. The J segment lost 4 bases and the V segment lost 6 bases, leaving 11 bases of the junction unmatched.

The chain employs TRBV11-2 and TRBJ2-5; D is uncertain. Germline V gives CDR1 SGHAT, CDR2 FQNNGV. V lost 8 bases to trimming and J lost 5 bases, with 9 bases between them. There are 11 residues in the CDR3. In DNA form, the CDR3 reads TGTGCCAGCGGTCTCTGGGAGACCCAGTACTTC. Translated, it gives CASGLWETQYF. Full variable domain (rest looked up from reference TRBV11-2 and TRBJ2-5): EAGVAQSPRYKIIEKRQSVAFWCNPISGHATLYWYQQILGQGPKLLIQFQNNGVVDDSQLPKDRFSAERLKGVDSTLKIQPAKLEDSAVYLCASGLWETQYFGPGTRLLVL.

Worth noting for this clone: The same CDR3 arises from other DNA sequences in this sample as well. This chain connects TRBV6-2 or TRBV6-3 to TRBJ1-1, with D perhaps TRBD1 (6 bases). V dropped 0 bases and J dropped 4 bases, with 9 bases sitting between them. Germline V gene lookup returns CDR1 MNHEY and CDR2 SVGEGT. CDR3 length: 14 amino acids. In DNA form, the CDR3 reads TGTGCCAGCAGTTACTCGGGGGGCCGCACTGAAGCTTTCTTT. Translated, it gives CASSYSGGRTEAFF.

In DNA form, the CDR3 reads TGTGCCAGTAGTATGCTAGTTAACACTGAAGCTTTCTTT. Amino acids: CASSMLVNTEAFF. The chain uses TRBV19 and TRBJ1-1; D not certain. The length of the CDR3 is 13 residues. CDR1 is LNHDA, CDR2 SQIVND, per germline (reference sequence). The V and J ends lost 3 bases and 2 bases respectively, with 7 bases between them.

The CDR3 sequence is CASSQEVAGEQFF. CDR3 bases: TGTGCCAGCTCCCAGGAAGTTGCGGGTGAGCAGTTCTTC. The V and J genes are TRBV18 and TRBJ2-1; weak D call: TRBD2 (5 bases). V was clipped by 6 bases and J by 9 bases, with 15 bases between them. Germline lookup yields CDR1 KGHSH and CDR2 LQKENI. There are 13 residues in the CDR3.

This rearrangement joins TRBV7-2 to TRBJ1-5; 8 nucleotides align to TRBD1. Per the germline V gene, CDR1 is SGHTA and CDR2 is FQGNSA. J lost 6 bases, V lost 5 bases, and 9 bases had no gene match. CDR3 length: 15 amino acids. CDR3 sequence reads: CASSAGQGIRQPQHF. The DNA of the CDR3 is TGTGCCAGCAGCGCCGGACAGGGCATCCGTCAGCCCCAGCATTTT.

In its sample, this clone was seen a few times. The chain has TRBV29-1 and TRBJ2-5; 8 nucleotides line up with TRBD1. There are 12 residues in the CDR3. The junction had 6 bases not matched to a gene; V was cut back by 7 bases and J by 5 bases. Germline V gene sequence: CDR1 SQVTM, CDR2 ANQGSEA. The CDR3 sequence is CSAGQGSETQYF. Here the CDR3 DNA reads TGCAGCGCCGGACAGGGTTCGGAGACCCAGTACTTC.